This passage covers 30 T cell receptor beta chains from one sample sequenced in a study of OX40 agonist ivuxolimab in advanced cancers. The assay was immunoSEQ multiplex PCR, and TCRdb's table has in-frame clones only and misses some. This table holds about 58,000 clones, about 90% found once. Material: CD4+ or CD8+ T cells sorted from blood, obtained in a trial of the OX40 agonist ivuxolimab. These receptors originate from an adult with an advanced solid tumor such as melanoma, head and neck, liver or kidney cancer.

This chain connects TRBV28 to TRBJ1-1; D is undetermined. The V gene's germline CDR1 is MDHEN and CDR2 SYDVKM. The V gene lost 1 base and the J gene lost 0 bases, with 9 bases spanning the gap. The CDR3 runs 15 residues. Here the CDR3 reads CASSLLGGVNTEAFF. The CDR3 DNA reads as TGTGCCAGCAGTTTATTGGGAGGTGTGAACACTGAAGCTTTCTTT.

V gene TRBV4-3 combines with J gene TRBJ1-5, with D unclear. This CDR3 is built from 15 residues. Germline lookup yields CDR1 LGHNA and CDR2 YSLEER. Between the trimmed V and J ends, which lost 0 bases and 5 bases, there was a span of 11 bases. CDR3 coding DNA: TGCGCCAGCAGCCAAGATCTGGGCCGGGATCAGCCCCAGCATTTT. This gives the protein CASSQDLGRDQPQHF.

The chain links TRBV6-6 to TRBJ1-4; no reliable D call. V lost 6 bases and J 0 bases, leaving 5 bases between the germline ends. This CDR3 is 13 amino acids long. Per the germline V gene, CDR1 is MNHNY and CDR2 is SVGAGI (reference sequence). The CDR3 sequence: CASRGSTNEKLFF. The CDR3 DNA reads TGTGCCAGCAGGGGGTCAACTAATGAAAAACTGTTTTTT.

The chain recombines TRBV7-9 with TRBJ2-3; D is uncertain. V lost 2 bases, J lost 3 bases, and 6 bases lay in between. Germline loops: CDR1 SEHNR, CDR2 FQNEAQ (reference sequence). CDR3 length equals 13 residues. The CDR3 DNA follows: TGTGCCAGCAGCTTATTCGTAACAGATACGCAGTATTTT. This codes for CASSLFVTDTQYF.

This chain links TRBV27 with TRBJ2-7; TRBD1 is a possible D gene (5 bases). The V end lost 4 bases, the J end lost 4 bases, and 17 bases lay between the germline ends. The length of the CDR3 is 15 residues. Germline CDR1 and CDR2: MNHEY and SMNVEV (reference sequence). As DNA, the CDR3 is TGTGCCAGCAGTTCGCAGACAGCTGGCGGATACGAGCAGTACTTC. Its protein product is CASSSQTAGGYEQYF.

This clone has only one observation. The rearrangement links TRBV10-1 to TRBJ2-3, with 11 bases aligning to TRBD2. Trimming cost V 4 bases and J 2 bases; bases outside gene matches: 8. Germline loops: CDR1 WNHNN, CDR2 SYGVQD (reference sequence). This CDR3 spans 17 amino acids. CDR3 region: CASSAGTSGRLTDTQYF. CDR3 sequence (DNA): TGCGCCAGCAGTGCCGGGACTAGCGGAAGACTCACAGATACGCAGTATTTT.

This chain connects TRBV28 to TRBJ1-5; TRBD1 agrees at 8 bases. This CDR3 has 14 amino acids. The germline V gene has CDR1 MDHEN and CDR2 SYDVKM. J was trimmed by 1 base and V by 6 bases; bases with no gene match: 2. CDR3 DNA sequence: TGTGCCAGCAGCCGACAGGGGAGCAATCAGCCCCAGCATTTT. Protein: CASSRQGSNQPQHF.

CDR3 in DNA: TGTGCCAGCAACACACAGGAAGGCGGGAGGGCCGCGTACAATGAGCAGTTCTTC. Translated: CASNTQEGGRAAYNEQFF. This chain connects TRBV2 to TRBJ2-1, with 9 bases aligning to TRBD2. Germline assignment: CDR1 SNHLY and CDR2 FYNNEI. The CDR3 runs 18 residues. J gave up 4 bases and V 7 bases, and 17 bases lay outside the gene matches.

Only one count was recorded for this clone. This chain joins TRBV28 and TRBJ2-7; TRBD1 is a possible D gene (5 bases). CDR1 is MDHEN, CDR2 SYDVKM, per germline. Trimming shortened V by 4 bases and J by 3 bases, and 10 bases separated the two germline ends. The CDR3 loop spans 13 amino acids. The CDR3: CASSCRVCYEQYF. DNA of the CDR3: TGTGCCAGCAGTTGCAGGGTATGCTACGAGCAGTACTTC. Full variable domain (missing parts from reference TRBV28 and TRBJ2-7): DVKVTQSSRYLVKRTGEKVFLECVQDMDHENMFWYRQDPGLGLRLIYFSYDVKMKEKGDIPEGYSVSREKKERFSLILESASTNQTSMYLCASSCRVCYEQYFGPGTRLTVT.

The rearrangement joins TRBV7-2 to TRBJ2-5; D possibly matches TRBD1 or TRBD2 (7 bases each). From germline, CDR1 is SGHTA and CDR2 FQGNSA. Trimming left V 7 bases short and J 5 bases short, with 20 bases between. This CDR3 comprises 15 residues. The CDR3 nucleotides are TGTGCCAGCACCTCCCAGGGGGGGGTCGGGGAGACCCAGTACTTC. Protein sequence: CASTSQGGVGETQYF.

V gene TRBV5-4 combines with J gene TRBJ2-1; 13 nucleotides match TRBD2. Germline lookup yields CDR1 SGHNT and CDR2 YYREEE (reference sequence). CDR3 length equals 15 residues. Trimming at V came to 4 bases and at J to 6 bases, leaving 4 bases not matched to a gene. Here the CDR3 DNA reads TGTGCCAGCAGCACACTAGCGGGAGGGTCCAATGAGCAGTTCTTC. This codes for CASSTLAGGSNEQFF. The complete variable domain, with remaining parts taken from reference TRBV5-4 and TRBJ2-1, reads ETGVTQSPTHLIKTRGQQVTLRCSSQSGHNTVSWYQQALGQGPQFIFQYYREEENGRGNFPPRFSGLQFPNYSSELNVNALELDDSALYLCASSTLAGGSNEQFFGPGTRLTVL.

V gene TRBV11-3 combines with J gene TRBJ2-7; 10 bases are a match to TRBD1. There are 13 residues in the CDR3. CDR1 and CDR2 from the germline V gene are SGHNT and YENEEA. With 5 bases clipped from V and 5 bases from J, the junction kept 3 bases outside the gene matches. The CDR3 sequence is CASSTGQGDEQYF. Written as DNA, the CDR3 is TGTGCCAGCAGCACTGGACAGGGGGACGAGCAGTACTTC.

The rearrangement joins TRBV4-1 to TRBJ2-1; D unresolved. Germline CDR1 reads MGHRA; CDR2 reads YSYEKL. The CDR3 extends over 14 amino acids. V shed 0 bases and J shed 3 bases, with 6 bases lying between them. The DNA for the CDR3 is TGCGCCAGCAGCCAAGAGTGGGGCTACAATGAGCAGTTCTTC. It yields the protein CASSQEWGYNEQFF.

In regard to this clone: One junction end disagrees with the germline gene, perhaps due to a read error. The gene calls are TRBV20-1 and TRBJ2-1; D ambiguous. Germline V gives CDR1 DFQATT, CDR2 SNEGSKA (reference sequence). The CDR3 has 10 amino acids. The CDR3 nucleotides are TGCAGTGTTCTAACGGTTGTGAGCCTCTTC. Its protein product is CSVLTVVSLF.

V gene TRBV27 combines with J gene TRBJ1-2; unclear D gene. This CDR3 has 13 amino acids. V was cut by 3 bases and J by 5 bases, with 10 bases left in between. The germline gives CDR1 MNHEY, CDR2 SMNVEV (reference sequence). The CDR3 region is CASSLTPWYGYTF. Here the CDR3 DNA reads TGTGCCAGCAGTTTGACCCCGTGGTATGGCTACACCTTC.

This clone has more than one count but fewer than ten. In DNA, the CDR3 is TGTGCCAGCAGTTACGGTGGGAACTACAATGAGCAGTTCTTC. The encoded protein is CASSYGGNYNEQFF. This sequence joins TRBV6-5 and TRBJ2-1, with D hard to call. The V and J ends lost 2 bases and 3 bases respectively, with 8 bases between them. The CDR3 loop spans 14 amino acids. Germline CDR1 and CDR2: MNHEY and SVGAGI.

V and J are TRBV7-8 and TRBJ2-7; 12 nucleotides align to TRBD2. This CDR3 spans 15 amino acids. J lost 4 bases, V lost 0 bases, and 1 base had no gene match. The germline V gene has CDR1 SGHVS and CDR2 FQNEAQ. CDR3 DNA sequence: TGTGCCAGCAGCTTAGCACTAGCGGGAGGATACGAGCAGTACTTC. Translated, it gives CASSLALAGGYEQYF.

V and J are TRBV10-3 and TRBJ1-5, with D possibly TRBD1 on 6 matching bases. The CDR3 totals 15 residues. Germline CDR1 ENHRY, CDR2 SYGVKD. V was cut by 3 bases and J by 2 bases, with 11 bases left in between. The CDR3 DNA reads as TGTGCCATCAGTGATCCGGGGGGCGGCAATCAGCCCCAGCATTTT. It translates to CAISDPGGGNQPQHF.

This clone qualifies as medium-sized. The chain couples TRBV19 to TRBJ1-2; D is possibly TRBD1 (5 bases). The V gene lost 6 bases and the J gene lost 5 bases, with 19 bases spanning the gap. The CDR3 loop spans 15 amino acids. CDR1 is LNHDA and CDR2 is SQIVND in the germline V gene (reference sequence). The CDR3 loop is CASSIQGRGIYGYTF. CDR3 DNA: TGTGCCAGTAGCATTCAGGGACGCGGGATTTATGGCTACACCTTC.

V gene TRBV27 combines with J gene TRBJ2-7; a possible D gene is TRBD1 (6 bases). V was trimmed by 2 bases and J by 0 bases, leaving 11 bases between them. The CDR3 runs 15 residues. Germline lookup yields CDR1 MNHEY and CDR2 SMNVEV (reference sequence). CDR3: CASSLGQPSSYEQYF. CDR3 DNA sequence: TGTGCCAGCAGTTTAGGACAGCCGAGCTCCTACGAGCAGTACTTC.

With regard to this clone: Other DNA sequences in this sample translate to the same CDR3. The V and J genes are TRBV6-5 and TRBJ2-3, with TRBD1 as a possible D gene (6 bases). The CDR3 has 15 residues. The V gene's germline CDR1 is MNHEY and CDR2 SVGAGI. Trimming pared 5 bases from V and 4 bases from J, leaving 16 bases between. The CDR3 spells CASSPVTQGPDTQYF. The CDR3 region has the DNA TGTGCCAGCAGTCCGGTGACACAGGGACCAGATACGCAGTATTTT.

The chain combines TRBV19 with TRBJ2-1, with 13 bases lining up with TRBD2. CDR1 and CDR2 (germline): LNHDA, SQIVND (reference sequence). There are 16 residues in the CDR3. The ends lost 6 bases at V and 2 bases at J; junction bases unmatched: 4. The DNA of the CDR3 is TGTGCCAGTAGCGGACTAGCGGGAGCTACCTACAATGAGCAGTTCTTC. Its translation is CASSGLAGATYNEQFF.

The chain carries TRBV6-5 and TRBJ2-7; TRBD1 is a possible D gene (6 bases). The germline V gene encodes CDR1 MNHEY and CDR2 SVGAGI. Trimming took 2 bases from V and 5 from J, leaving 16 bases between them. The CDR3 contains 15 residues. The CDR3 DNA sequence: TGTGCCAGCAGTTACACAACAGGGTTAGTCCACGAGCAGTACTTC. It codes for CASSYTTGLVHEQYF.

J is TRBJ1-2 and V is TRBV7-9, with 7 positions matching TRBD1. CDR3 size: 16 residues. The V segment lost 5 bases and the J segment 7 bases; nucleotides outside the gene matches: 16. CDR1 is SEHNR, CDR2 FQNEAQ, per germline (reference sequence). The CDR3 region has the DNA TGTGCCAGCAGCCAAACCCCGGGACAGAACAGGTTTGGCTACACCTTC. Encoded protein: CASSQTPGQNRFGYTF.

The rearrangement uses TRBV5-1 and TRBJ2-3; either TRBD1 or TRBD2 may supply D (6 bases each). V was pared by 0 bases and J by 0 bases, with 17 bases between. The germline V gene has CDR1 SGHRS and CDR2 YFSETQ. The CDR3 has 18 amino acids. The CDR3 protein is CASSLAMYSGASTDTQYF. The CDR3 nucleotides are TGCGCCAGCAGCTTGGCCATGTATTCGGGGGCTAGCACAGATACGCAGTATTTT.

This clone came up once. The rearrangement links TRBV28 to TRBJ2-7; possibly TRBD2 for D (6 bases). This CDR3 has 13 residues. CDR1 is MDHEN and CDR2 is SYDVKM in the germline V gene. The germline V and J ends were trimmed by 3 bases and 1 base, with 7 bases remaining between them. CDR3 sequence reads: CASSLEGSYEQYF. The CDR3 bases are TGTGCCAGCAGTTTGGAGGGGTCCTACGAGCAGTACTTC.

This chain uses TRBV5-1 with TRBJ1-1, with a weak D call TRBD1 (5 bases). CDR1 SGHRS and CDR2 YFSETQ come from the germline V gene. There are 15 residues in the CDR3. V was cut by 1 base and J by 3 bases, with 13 bases left in between. The CDR3: CASSLRGRADTEAFF. The CDR3 coding sequence is TGCGCCAGCAGCTTGCGGGGGAGGGCGGACACTGAAGCTTTCTTT.

The chain joins TRBV11-2 to TRBJ2-7; TRBD2 matches 7 bases. Trimming at V came to 1 base and at J to 1 base, leaving 16 bases not matched to a gene. The CDR3 has 19 amino acids. From germline, CDR1 is SGHAT and CDR2 FQNNGV. The CDR3 loop is CASSLGLARWEGRSYEQYF. CDR3 DNA: TGTGCCAGCAGCTTAGGCTTAGCTAGGTGGGAGGGCCGTTCCTACGAGCAGTACTTC.

This chain joins TRBV5-1 and TRBJ2-3; 7 nucleotides agree with TRBD2. CDR3 length equals 14 residues. From germline, CDR1 is SGHRS and CDR2 YFSETQ. Losses at the gene ends were 4 bases for V and 5 bases for J; bases not matched to a gene: 7. CDR3 bases: TGCGCCAGCAGCGGGAGGGCCGGTGAAGATACGCAGTATTTT. Encoded protein: CASSGRAGEDTQYF.

The rearrangement uses TRBV5-1 and TRBJ2-7; D is undetermined. The CDR3 contains 13 residues. The germline CDR1 and CDR2 sequences are SGHRS and YFSETQ. Trimming shortened V by 0 bases and J by 3 bases, and 7 bases separated the two germline ends. CDR3 loop: CASSLGDDYEQYF. The CDR3 nucleotides read TGCGCCAGCAGCTTGGGTGACGACTACGAGCAGTACTTC.